This T cell receptor (beta chain) emerged from a study of CXCR3-negative and CXCR3-positive naive CD8 T cells. Libraries of TRB cDNA were made by 5' RACE and carried UMIs. TCRdb reprocessed the 5' RACE reads; each CDR3 protein has one entry and no DNA is given. This sample lists about 130,000 distinct CDR3 sequences; its ten largest clones have 0.29%. The germline CDR1 and CDR2 sequences are SGHKS and YYEKEE (reference sequence). The CDR3 extends over 13 amino acids. This receptor was identified in a human donor in good health. Some clones in this sample may be carry-over from other donors' samples. The chain joins TRBV5-5 to TRBJ2-2. Sequencing input: naive CXCR3- CD8+ T cells from blood. Subset here: CD45RO-CCR7+CD27+CD95- naive CD8+ T cells lacking CXCR3 (TNR3-). CDR3 residues: CASSLGYTGELFF.